This TCR beta chain was observed in a study of cytomegalovirus exposure and HLA in healthy donors. Study-level points and caveats: Analysis performed later found roughly 18,000 TCR beta sequences associated with HLA alleles at 0.05 false discovery rate. Rarity held for most TCR sequences, but there were some public TCRs that occurred in many donors. Roughly even sequencing depth across donors was the assumption behind the presence/absence analyses.

Use of 60 Vbeta and 13 Jbeta primers characterized the PCR. The assay was immunoSEQ multiplex PCR, and TCRdb's table has in-frame clones only and misses some. The sample lists around 180,000 clones, about 80% seen once, with 6% to 7.5% in the top ten. The V and J ends lost 5 bases and 11 bases respectively, with 16 bases between them. The CDR3 contains 12 residues. Germline values: CDR1 MNHEY, CDR2 SMNVEV (reference sequence). About this clone itself: Its antigen is not identified.

The TCR sequence derives from a man in his thirties or forties in good health and CMV-seropositive. This rearrangement joins TRBV27 to TRBJ2-7; maybe TRBD1 (5 bases). Sample: PBMCs. In nucleotides, the CDR3 is TGTGCCAGCAGTCCTCGTTCAGGGCCCAAGTACTTC. Residues: CASSPRSGPKYF.